These T cell receptor beta chains were read from a single sample in a study of T cell responses to AZD1222 COVID-19 vaccine. Assay used: immunoSEQ multiplex PCR; TCRdb lists only in-frame clones, some missing. The table includes some 150,000 clones, around 91% detected once. Here the sequenced sample was peripheral blood, taken on day 0 of AZD1222 vaccination. The receptors here all came from an adult in good health. Both conserved end residues are part of each CDR3. D genes are given only for firm matches. A clone size is listed for some rows: how often the clone was seen (once, few, many), or a class if it is expanded.

TRBJ1-5	-	TRBV27	-	CAAIIRGQPQHF	TGTGCCGCCATCATCAGGGGCCAGCCCCAGCATTTT
TRBJ1-1	-	TRBV5-1	TRBD1	CASSPWDSLNTEAFF	TGCGCCAGCAGCCCATGGGACAGCTTGAACACTGAAGCTTTCTTT
TRBJ2-1	-	TRBV5-1	TRBD2	CASTLGPRGGSYNEQFF	TGCGCCAGCACCTTGGGGCCCCGCGGCGGGAGTTACAATGAGCAGTTCTTC
TRBJ2-7	-	TRBV4-2	-	CASSQDPSALVGQYF	TGTGCCAGCAGCCAAGATCCTAGCGCCTTGGTCGGGCAGTACTTC
TRBJ1-2	-	TRBV28	TRBD1	CASSTRGTGVGYTF	TGTGCCAGCAGTACTAGAGGGACAGGGGTTGGCTACACCTTC
TRBJ2-7	-	TRBV6-5	TRBD1	CASTSETGVRYEQYF	TGTGCCAGCACGAGCGAGACAGGGGTTAGGTACGAGCAGTACTTC
TRBJ2-7	-	TRBV28	-	CASMGGDAKTYEQYF	TGTGCCAGCATGGGGGGAGATGCTAAAACCTACGAGCAGTACTTC
TRBJ2-2	-	TRBV18	-	CASSPNLRGFTNTGELFF	TGTGCCAGCTCACCAAACCTCCGGGGATTCACAAACACCGGGGAGCTGTTTTTT
TRBJ2-5	-	TRBV7-2	-	CASRSGGAATQYF	TGTGCCAGCAGATCGGGTGGTGCAGCGACCCAGTACTTC
TRBJ2-3	-	TRBV9	TRBD2	CASSSGTISTDTQYF	TGTGCCAGCAGCTCCGGGACTATCAGCACAGATACGCAGTATTTT
TRBJ1-1	-	TRBV3-1/TRBV3-2	-	CASSQDGRRDEAFF	TGTGCCAGCAGCCAAGATGGGCGGAGGGATGAAGCTTTCTTT
TRBJ1-5	-	TRBV6-1	-	CASSEVGQPQHF	TGTGCCAGCAGTGAAGTCGGGCAGCCCCAGCATTTT
TRBJ2-7	once	TRBV30	-	CAWSKGSYEQYF	TGTGCCTGGAGTAAGGGTTCCTACGAGCAGTACTTC
TRBJ1-5	-	TRBV19	TRBD1	CASSPTGGASNQPQHF	TGTGCCAGTAGTCCAACAGGGGGCGCGAGCAATCAGCCCCAGCATTTT
TRBJ1-5	once	TRBV12-3/TRBV12-4	TRBD1	CASTAGGHQPQHF	TGTGCCAGCACCGCAGGGGGGCATCAGCCCCAGCATTTT
TRBJ1-1	-	TRBV7-9	-	CASSRVLGDTEAFF	TGTGCCAGCAGCCGGGTCCTTGGGGACACTGAAGCTTTCTTT
TRBJ1-2	-	TRBV15	-	CATSRLQTGTGYTF	TGTGCCACCAGCAGACTACAGACCGGGACAGGCTACACCTTC
TRBJ2-7	-	TRBV5-1	-	CASSLAPDGVAEQYF	TGCGCCAGCAGCTTGGCCCCCGACGGGGTGGCCGAGCAGTACTTC
TRBJ1-1	-	TRBV27	TRBD1	CASSSGQGNTEAFF	TGTGCCAGCAGTTCGGGACAGGGGAACACTGAAGCTTTCTTT
TRBJ2-1	-	TRBV28	-	CASGTPQNNEQFF	TGTGCCAGCGGGACTCCGCAAAACAATGAGCAGTTCTTC
TRBJ2-5	-	TRBV3-1/TRBV3-2	-	CASSPRGGTQYF	TGTGCCAGCAGCCCAAGGGGGGGAACCCAGTACTTC
TRBJ2-7	-	TRBV4-2	-	CASSPGANYYEQYF	TGTGCCAGCAGCCCAGGGGCGAACTACTACGAGCAGTACTTC